What follows are 7 T cell receptor beta chains derived from one specimen sequenced in a study of T-cell memory formation after mild COVID-19. MiXCR, applied by TCRdb to the 5' RACE reads, yields one record per CDR3 protein. This table has 400,000 to 500,000 distinct CDR3 sequences, 20% appearing once. The sample comprised PBMCs or a T cell subset sorted from them (not recorded which). The receptors shown here come from an adult woman who had mild COVID-19 (a few samples of this study predate the infection). Cell type and time point are not known.

The genes are TRBV21-1 and TRBJ2-3; the table's D call TRBD2 went unverified against the DNA. TRBV21-1 has pseudogene status. This CDR3 is 18 amino acids long. The CDR3 sequence: CASSKAREDPGNTDTQYF. In DNA form, the CDR3 reads TGTGCCAGCAGCAAAGCGCGGGAGGACCCCGGGAACACAGATACGCAGTATTTT.

The chain employs TRBV5-5 and TRBJ2-1, with 11 bases aligning to TRBD2. Germline V gene sequence: CDR1 SGHKS, CDR2 YYEKEE (reference sequence). CDR3 length: 17 amino acids. J was trimmed by 1 base and V by 5 bases; bases with no gene match: 8. CDR3 nucleotides: TGTGCCAGCAGATTTAGCGGGGGGGCCATATCCTACAATGAGCAGTTCTTC. Protein sequence: CASRFSGGAISYNEQFF.

This chain joins TRBV5-1 and TRBJ2-5, with a possible D match to TRBD1 (6 bases). Germline lookup yields CDR1 SGHRS and CDR2 YFSETQ. CDR3 length: 13 residues. V was cut by 6 bases and J by 2 bases, with 11 bases left in between. DNA for the CDR3: TGCGCCAGCACCACGCAGGGGCAAGAGACCCAGTACTTC. It yields the protein CASTTQGQETQYF. Looking up the rest from reference TRBV5-1 and TRBJ2-5 gives the full variable domain: KAGVTQTPRYLIKTRGQQVTLSCSPISGHRSVSWYQQTPGQGLQFLFEYFSETQRNKGNFPGRFSGRQFSNSRSEMNVSTLELGDSALYLCASTTQGQETQYFGPGTRLLVL.

The chain joins TRBV2 to TRBJ1-4; 8 nucleotides match TRBD1. The germline V gene encodes CDR1 SNHLY and CDR2 FYNNEI. The CDR3 contains 13 residues. Trimming removed 3 bases from V and 8 bases from J; junction bases left unmatched: 2. This CDR3 is CASSDRGQEKLFF. Here the CDR3 DNA reads TGTGCCAGCAGTGACAGGGGGCAGGAAAAACTGTTTTTT.

The chain joins TRBV20-1 to TRBJ1-5; 7 nucleotides align to TRBD1. The trim removed 3 bases at V and 6 bases at J, leaving 2 bases unmatched. The CDR3 runs to 12 residues. Germline assignment: CDR1 DFQATT and CDR2 SNEGSKA (reference sequence). The CDR3 here is CSASPGGQPQHF. In DNA form, the CDR3 reads TGCAGTGCTAGTCCAGGGGGTCAGCCCCAGCATTTT.

The rearrangement links TRBV7-9 to TRBJ2-7; D assignment may be TRBD1 or TRBD2 (5 bases each). The ends were cut back, 5 bases at V and 0 bases at J, with 17 bases in the middle. The CDR3 consists of 16 residues. Germline CDR1 and CDR2: SEHNR and FQNEAQ (reference sequence). As DNA, the CDR3 is TGTGCCAGCAGCCTAAGGGGAAGCGGTCCCTCCTACGAGCAGTACTTC. Translated: CASSLRGSGPSYEQYF. The complete variable domain, with remaining parts taken from reference TRBV7-9 and TRBJ2-7, reads DTGVSQNPRHKITKRGQNVTFRCDPISEHNRLYWYRQTLGQGPEFLTYFQNEAQLEKSRLLSDRFSAERPKGSFSTLEIQRTEQGDSAMYLCASSLRGSGPSYEQYFGPGTRLTVT.

This clonotype came up many times. The chain is built from TRBV4-2 and TRBJ2-7; D remains ambiguous. The CDR3 is 15 residues long. Germline V gene sequence: CDR1 LGHNA, CDR2 YNFKEQ. V lost 0 bases and J 4 bases, leaving 13 bases between the germline ends. CDR3: CASSQDLAANYEQYF. In DNA form, the CDR3 reads TGTGCCAGCAGCCAAGATCTGGCGGCAAATTACGAGCAGTACTTC.